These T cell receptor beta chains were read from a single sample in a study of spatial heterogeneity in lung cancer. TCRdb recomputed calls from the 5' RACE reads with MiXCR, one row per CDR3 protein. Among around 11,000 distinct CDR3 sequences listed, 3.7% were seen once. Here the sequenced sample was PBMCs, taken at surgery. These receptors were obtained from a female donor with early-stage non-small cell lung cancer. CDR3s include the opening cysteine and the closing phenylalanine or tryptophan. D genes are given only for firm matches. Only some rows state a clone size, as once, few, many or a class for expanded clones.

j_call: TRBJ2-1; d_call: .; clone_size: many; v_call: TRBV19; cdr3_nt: TGTGCCAGTAGTTCCGGGGGCCATGAGCAGTTCTTC; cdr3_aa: CASSSGGHEQFF
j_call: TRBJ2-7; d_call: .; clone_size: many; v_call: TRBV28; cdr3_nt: TGTGCCAGTACGGACAGATCCTACGAGCAGTACTTC; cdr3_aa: CASTDRSYEQYF
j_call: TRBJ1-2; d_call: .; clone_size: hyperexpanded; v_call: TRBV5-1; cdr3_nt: TGCGCCAGCAGCTGGGAGAAGACCTATGGCTACACCTTC; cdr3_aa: CASSWEKTYGYTF
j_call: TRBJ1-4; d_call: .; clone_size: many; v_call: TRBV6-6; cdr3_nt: TGTGCCAGCAGTTACTCGAAGGGAAAAGGGGAAAAACTGTTTTTT; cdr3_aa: CASSYSKGKGEKLFF
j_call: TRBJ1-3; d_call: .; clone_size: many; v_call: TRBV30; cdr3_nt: TGTGCCTGGAGTCTATCGGACTCTGGAAACACCATATATTTT; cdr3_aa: CAWSLSDSGNTIYF
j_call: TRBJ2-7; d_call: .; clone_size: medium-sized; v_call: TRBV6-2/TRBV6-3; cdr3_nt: TGTGCCAGCAGTTACTCCCGAAGACTAGGGGACTTCCTATACGAGCAGTACTTC; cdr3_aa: CASSYSRRLGDFLYEQYF
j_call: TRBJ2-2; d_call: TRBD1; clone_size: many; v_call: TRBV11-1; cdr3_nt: TGTGCCAGCAGCTTTGGGGCAGGGGGCAGCACCGGGGAGCTGTTTTTT; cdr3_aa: CASSFGAGGSTGELFF
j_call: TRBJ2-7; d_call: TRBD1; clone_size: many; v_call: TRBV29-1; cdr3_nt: TGCAGCGTGGGGGCAGGGGGCGAGCAGTACTTC; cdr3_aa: CSVGAGGEQYF
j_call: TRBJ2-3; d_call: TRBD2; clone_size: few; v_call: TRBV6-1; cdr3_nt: TGTGCCAGCAGCGGCGGGGGGGCCACAGATACGCAGTATTTT; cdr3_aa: CASSGGGATDTQYF
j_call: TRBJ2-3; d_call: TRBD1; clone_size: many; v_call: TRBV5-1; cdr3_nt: TGCGCCAGCAGCCCCCCCGGGACAGGGAGCACAGATACGCAGTATTTT; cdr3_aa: CASSPPGTGSTDTQYF
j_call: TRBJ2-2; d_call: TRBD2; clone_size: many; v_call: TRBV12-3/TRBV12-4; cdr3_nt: TGTGCCAGCAGTTCCCCCCGACTAGCGGGAGACACCGGGGAGCTGTTTTTT; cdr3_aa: CASSSPRLAGDTGELFF
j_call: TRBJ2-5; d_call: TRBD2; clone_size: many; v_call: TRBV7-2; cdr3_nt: TGTGCCAGCAGGCTAGCGGGAATAGCAGAGACCCAGTACTTC; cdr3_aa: CASRLAGIAETQYF
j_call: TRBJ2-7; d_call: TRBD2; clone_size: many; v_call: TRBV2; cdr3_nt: TGTGCCAGCCGGGGGGGCCGCAGTGACGAGCAGTACTTC; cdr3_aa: CASRGGRSDEQYF
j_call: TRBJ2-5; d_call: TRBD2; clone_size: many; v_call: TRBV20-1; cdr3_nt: TGCAGTGCTAGGGGGACTAGCGGGGAGGAGACCCAGTACTTC; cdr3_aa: CSARGTSGEETQYF
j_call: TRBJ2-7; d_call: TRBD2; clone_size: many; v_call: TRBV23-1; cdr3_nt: TGCGCCAGCAGTCGAATGGGATGGACCGGGACTAGCTCCGACGAGCAGTACTTC; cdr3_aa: CASSRMGWTGTSSDEQYF
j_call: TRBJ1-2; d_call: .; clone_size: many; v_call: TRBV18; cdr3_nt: TGTGCCAGCTCACCTACAGGCCACAACTATGGCTACACCTTC; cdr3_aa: CASSPTGHNYGYTF
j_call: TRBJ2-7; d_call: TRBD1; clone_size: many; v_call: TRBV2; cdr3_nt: TGTGCCAGCGGAGCCGGGACAGGGGCCTACGAGCAGTACTTC; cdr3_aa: CASGAGTGAYEQYF
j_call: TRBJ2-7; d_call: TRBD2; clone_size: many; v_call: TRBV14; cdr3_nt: TGTGCCAGCAGCCAAGATGAGGGAGCGGGGGCCTACGAGCAGTACTTC; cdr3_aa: CASSQDEGAGAYEQYF
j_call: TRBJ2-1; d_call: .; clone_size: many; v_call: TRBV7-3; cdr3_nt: TGTGCCAGCAGCGTCTCCGGGACGGGATACTACAATGAGCAGTTCTTC; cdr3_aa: CASSVSGTGYYNEQFF
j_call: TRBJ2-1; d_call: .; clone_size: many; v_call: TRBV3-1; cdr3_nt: TGTGCCAGCAGCCAAGGGGGACTGTCCATAGAGGAGCAGTTCTTC; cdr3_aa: CASSQGGLSIEEQFF
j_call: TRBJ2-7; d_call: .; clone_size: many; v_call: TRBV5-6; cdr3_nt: TGTGCCAGCAGCTCGGGACTCAGAACCTACGAGCAGTACTTC; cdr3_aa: CASSSGLRTYEQYF
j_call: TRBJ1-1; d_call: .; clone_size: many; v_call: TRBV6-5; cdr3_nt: TGTGCCAGCAGTTACCCCCCTTCTGAAGCTTTCTTT; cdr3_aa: CASSYPPSEAFF
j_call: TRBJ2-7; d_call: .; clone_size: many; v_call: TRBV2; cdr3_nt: TGTGCCAGCAGTGCTTTGGCTATCGAGCAGTACTTC; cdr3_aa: CASSALAIEQYF
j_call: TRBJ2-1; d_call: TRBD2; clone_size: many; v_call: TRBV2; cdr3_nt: TGTGCCAGCAGGGCTGGACTAGCCGGTGAGCAGTTCTTC; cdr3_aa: CASRAGLAGEQFF
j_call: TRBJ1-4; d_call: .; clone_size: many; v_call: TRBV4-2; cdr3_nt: TGTGCCAGCAGCCAAGATCACGGACGGGGAGGAGAAAAACTGTTTTTT; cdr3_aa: CASSQDHGRGGEKLFF
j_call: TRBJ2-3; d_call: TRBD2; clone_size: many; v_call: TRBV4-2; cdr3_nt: TGTGCCAGCAGCCAAGTCGAGGGACTAGCGGGAGAGGATACGCAGTATTTT; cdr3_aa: CASSQVEGLAGEDTQYF
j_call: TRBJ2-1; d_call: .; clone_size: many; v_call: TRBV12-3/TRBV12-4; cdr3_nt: TGTGCCAGCAGCTCGCCCCTCGGGTCAACTCACAATGAGCAGTTCTTC; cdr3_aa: CASSSPLGSTHNEQFF
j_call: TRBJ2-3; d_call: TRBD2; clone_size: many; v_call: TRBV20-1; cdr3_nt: TGCAGTGTCCAAAGAGCGGGAGAGGATGGAGATACGCAGTATTTT; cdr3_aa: CSVQRAGEDGDTQYF
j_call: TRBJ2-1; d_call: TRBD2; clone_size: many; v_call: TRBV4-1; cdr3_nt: TGCGCCAGCAGCCAAGATGGTGCGGGGGGGAAATACAATGAGCAGTTCTTC; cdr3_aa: CASSQDGAGGKYNEQFF
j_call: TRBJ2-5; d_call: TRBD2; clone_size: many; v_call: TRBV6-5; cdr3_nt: TGTGCCAGCAGCCGGACCGCTCCTAGCGGGGAAGAGACCCAGTACTTC; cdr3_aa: CASSRTAPSGEETQYF
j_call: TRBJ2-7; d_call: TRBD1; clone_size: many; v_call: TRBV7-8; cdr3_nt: TGTGCCAGCAACCCGGACGGGACAGTCTACGAGCAGTACTTC; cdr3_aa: CASNPDGTVYEQYF
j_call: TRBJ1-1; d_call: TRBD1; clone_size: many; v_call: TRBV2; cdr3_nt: TGTGCCAGCAGTGAACTGGGACAGCTGAACACTGAAGCTTTCTTT; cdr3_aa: CASSELGQLNTEAFF
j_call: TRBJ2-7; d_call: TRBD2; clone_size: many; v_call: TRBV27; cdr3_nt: TGTGCCAGCAGTCCCACGGGGGGACCCTCCTACGAGCAGTACTTC; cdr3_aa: CASSPTGGPSYEQYF
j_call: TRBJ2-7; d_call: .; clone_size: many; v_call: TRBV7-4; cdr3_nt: TGTGCCAGCAGCTTAGCGGGCCTCCTGAGCTCCTACGAGCAGTACTTC; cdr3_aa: CASSLAGLLSSYEQYF
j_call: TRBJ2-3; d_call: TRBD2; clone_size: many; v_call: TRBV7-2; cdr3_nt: TGTGCCAGCAGCTTAGGACTAGCGGGGGGCACAGATACGCAGTATTTT; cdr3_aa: CASSLGLAGGTDTQYF
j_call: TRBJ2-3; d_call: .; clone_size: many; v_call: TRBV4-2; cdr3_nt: TGTGCCAGCAGCCAATTAGATACGCAGTATTTT; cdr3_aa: CASSQLDTQYF
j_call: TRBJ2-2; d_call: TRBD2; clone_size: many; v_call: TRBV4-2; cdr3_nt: TGTGCCAGCAGCCGTAGACTAGCGGATAACACCGGGGAGCTGTTTTTT; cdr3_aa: CASSRRLADNTGELFF
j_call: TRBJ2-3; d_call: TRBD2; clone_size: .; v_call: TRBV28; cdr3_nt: TGTGCCAGCAGGTCCACTAGCGGGAAGACAGATACGCAGTATTTT; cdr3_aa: CASRSTSGKTDTQYF
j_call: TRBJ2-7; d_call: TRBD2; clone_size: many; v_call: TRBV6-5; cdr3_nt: TGTGCCAGCAGTTTCACCGCCGGGACTAGATCCTACGAGCAGTACTTC; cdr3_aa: CASSFTAGTRSYEQYF
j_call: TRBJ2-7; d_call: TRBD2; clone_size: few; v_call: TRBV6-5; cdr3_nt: TGTGCCAGCAGCCCCGGGACTAGCGGCTACGAGCAGTACTTC; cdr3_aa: CASSPGTSGYEQYF